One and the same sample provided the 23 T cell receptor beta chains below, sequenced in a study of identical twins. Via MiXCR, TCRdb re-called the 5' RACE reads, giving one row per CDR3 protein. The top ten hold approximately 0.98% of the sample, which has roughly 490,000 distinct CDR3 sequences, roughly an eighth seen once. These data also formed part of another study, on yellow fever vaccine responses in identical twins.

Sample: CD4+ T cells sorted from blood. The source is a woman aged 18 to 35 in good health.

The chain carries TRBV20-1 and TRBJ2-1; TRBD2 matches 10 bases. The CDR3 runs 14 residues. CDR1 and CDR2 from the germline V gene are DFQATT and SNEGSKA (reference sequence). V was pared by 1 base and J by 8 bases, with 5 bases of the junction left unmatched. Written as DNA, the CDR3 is TGCAGTGCTAGAGTCAGCGGGAGGGTCGATGAGCAGTTCTTC. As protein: CSARVSGRVDEQFF.

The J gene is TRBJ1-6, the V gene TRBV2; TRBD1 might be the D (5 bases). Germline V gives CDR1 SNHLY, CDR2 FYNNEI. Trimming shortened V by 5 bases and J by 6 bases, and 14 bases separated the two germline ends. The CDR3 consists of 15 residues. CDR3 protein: CASSLPGLINSPLHF. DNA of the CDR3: TGTGCCAGCAGTCTACCGGGACTGATTAATTCACCCCTCCACTTT.

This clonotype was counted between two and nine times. CDR3 nucleotides: TGTGCCAGCAGTGATCATATACGACTTTCGCAGTATTTT. Protein: CASSDHIRLSQYF. The J gene is TRBJ2-3, the V gene TRBV27; D gene ambiguous. Germline values: CDR1 MNHEY, CDR2 SMNVEV (reference sequence). CDR3 length equals 13 residues. V lost 5 bases and J lost 10, with 16 bases in between.

The CDR3 nucleotides are TGTGCCATGGGCCCCGGGCTGGGGAACATTCAGTACTTC. Translation gives CAMGPGLGNIQYF. This chain links TRBV5-5 with TRBJ2-4; D gene unclear. In germline, CDR1 is SGHKS, CDR2 YYEKEE (reference sequence). V lost 9 bases and J lost 7, with 17 bases in between. This CDR3 region has 13 residues.

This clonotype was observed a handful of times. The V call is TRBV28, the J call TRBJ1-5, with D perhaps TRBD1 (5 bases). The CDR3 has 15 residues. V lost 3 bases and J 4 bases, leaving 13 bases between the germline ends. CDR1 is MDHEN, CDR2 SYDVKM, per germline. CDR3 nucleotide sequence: TGTGCCAGCAGTTTTTTCCAAGGACAAAATCAGCCCCAGCATTTT. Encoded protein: CASSFFQGQNQPQHF. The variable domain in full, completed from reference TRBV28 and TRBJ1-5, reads DVKVTQSSRYLVKRTGEKVFLECVQDMDHENMFWYRQDPGLGLRLIYFSYDVKMKEKGDIPEGYSVSREKKERFSLILESASTNQTSMYLCASSFFQGQNQPQHFGDGTRLSIL.

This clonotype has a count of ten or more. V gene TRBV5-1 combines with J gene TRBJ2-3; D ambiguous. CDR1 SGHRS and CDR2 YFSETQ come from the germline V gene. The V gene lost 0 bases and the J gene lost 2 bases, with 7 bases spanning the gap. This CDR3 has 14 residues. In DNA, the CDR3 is TGCGCCAGCAGCTTGGAGGGATTCACAGATACGCAGTATTTT. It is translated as CASSLEGFTDTQYF.

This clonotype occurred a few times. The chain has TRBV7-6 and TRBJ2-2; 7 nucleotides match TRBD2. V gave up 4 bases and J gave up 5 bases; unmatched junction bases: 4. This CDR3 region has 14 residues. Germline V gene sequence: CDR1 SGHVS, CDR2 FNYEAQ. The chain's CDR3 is CASSSQRETGELFF. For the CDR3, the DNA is TGTGCCAGCAGCTCCCAGCGGGAAACCGGGGAGCTGTTTTTT.

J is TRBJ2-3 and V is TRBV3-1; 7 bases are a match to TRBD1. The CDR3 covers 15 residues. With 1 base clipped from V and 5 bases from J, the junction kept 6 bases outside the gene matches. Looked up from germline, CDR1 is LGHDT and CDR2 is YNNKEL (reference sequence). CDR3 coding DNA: TGTGCCAGCAGCCAAGCGGACAGGTACAAAGATACGCAGTATTTT. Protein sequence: CASSQADRYKDTQYF.

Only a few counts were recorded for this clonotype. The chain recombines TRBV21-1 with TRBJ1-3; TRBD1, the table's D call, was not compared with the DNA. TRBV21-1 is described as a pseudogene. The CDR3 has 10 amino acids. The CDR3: CASSKRDPRF. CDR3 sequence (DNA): TGTGCCAGCAGCAAACGGGACCCCCGTTTT.

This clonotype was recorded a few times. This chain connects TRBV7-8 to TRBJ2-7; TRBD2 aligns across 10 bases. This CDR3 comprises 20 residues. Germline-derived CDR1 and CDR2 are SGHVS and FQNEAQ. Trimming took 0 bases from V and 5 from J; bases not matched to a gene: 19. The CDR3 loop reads CASSLAFKSPGRLAGHEQYF. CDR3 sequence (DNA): TGTGCCAGCAGCTTAGCTTTTAAGAGTCCGGGTCGACTAGCGGGCCACGAGCAGTACTTC.

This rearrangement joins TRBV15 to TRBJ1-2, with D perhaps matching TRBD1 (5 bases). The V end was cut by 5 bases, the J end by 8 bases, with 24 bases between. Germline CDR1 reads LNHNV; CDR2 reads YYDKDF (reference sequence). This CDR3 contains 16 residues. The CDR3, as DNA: TGTGCCACCAGCCCCGGCCGGTTGGTAGGGGCGGAGGGCTACACCTTC. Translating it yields CATSPGRLVGAEGYTF.

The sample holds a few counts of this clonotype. CDR3: CASSLFKDTQYF. The CDR3 DNA is TGTGCCAGCAGCTTATTTAAGGATACGCAGTATTTT. V is TRBV7-2 and J is TRBJ2-3; D call uncertain. V was trimmed by 2 bases and J by 6 bases, leaving 6 bases between them. This CDR3 has 12 residues. Germline V gene data show CDR1 as SGHTA and CDR2 as FQGNSA.

The CDR3 nucleotides are TGTGCCAGCGTACAGGGGACTAATGAAAAACTGTTTTTT. It encodes CASVQGTNEKLFF. The V gene is TRBV7-8, the J gene TRBJ1-4; 7 nucleotides line up with TRBD1. The CDR3 sequence is 13 residues long. CDR1 and CDR2 from the germline V gene are SGHVS and FQNEAQ. Trimming at V came to 8 bases and at J to 2 bases, leaving 2 bases not matched to a gene. Variable domain in full (rest from reference TRBV7-8 and TRBJ1-4): GAGVSQSPRYKVAKRGQDVALRCDPISGHVSLFWYQQALGQGPEFLTYFQNEAQLDKSGLPSDRFFAERPEGSVSTLKIQRTQQEDSAVYLCASVQGTNEKLFFGSGTQLSVL.

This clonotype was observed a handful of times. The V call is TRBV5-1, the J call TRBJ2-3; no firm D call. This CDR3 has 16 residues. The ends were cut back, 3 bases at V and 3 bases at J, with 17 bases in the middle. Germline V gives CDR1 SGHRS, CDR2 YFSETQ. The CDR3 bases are TGCGCCAGCAGCTCCGAACCCCTACCCTCAACAGATACGCAGTATTTT. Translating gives CASSSEPLPSTDTQYF. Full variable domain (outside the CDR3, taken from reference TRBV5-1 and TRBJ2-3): KAGVTQTPRYLIKTRGQQVTLSCSPISGHRSVSWYQQTPGQGLQFLFEYFSETQRNKGNFPGRFSGRQFSNSRSEMNVSTLELGDSALYLCASSSEPLPSTDTQYFGPGTRLTVL.

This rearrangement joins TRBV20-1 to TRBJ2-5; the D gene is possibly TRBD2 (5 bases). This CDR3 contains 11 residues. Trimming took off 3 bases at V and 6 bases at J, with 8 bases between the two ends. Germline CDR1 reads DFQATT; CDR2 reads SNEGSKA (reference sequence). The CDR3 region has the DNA TGCAGTGCTAGCGCCGGGAAGACCCAGTACTTC. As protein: CSASAGKTQYF.

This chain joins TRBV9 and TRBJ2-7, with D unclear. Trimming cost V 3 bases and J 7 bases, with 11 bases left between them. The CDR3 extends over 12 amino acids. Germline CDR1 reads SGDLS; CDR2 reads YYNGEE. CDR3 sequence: CASSAEVGEQYF. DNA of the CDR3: TGTGCCAGCAGCGCAGAAGTGGGTGAGCAGTACTTC.

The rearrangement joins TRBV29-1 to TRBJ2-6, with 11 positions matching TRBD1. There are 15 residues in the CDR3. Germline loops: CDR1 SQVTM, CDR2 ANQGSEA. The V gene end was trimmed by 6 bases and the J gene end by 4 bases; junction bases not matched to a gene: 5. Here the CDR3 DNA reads TGCAGCGTGAGGACAGGGGGCATGGGGGCCAACGTCCTGACTTTC. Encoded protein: CSVRTGGMGANVLTF.

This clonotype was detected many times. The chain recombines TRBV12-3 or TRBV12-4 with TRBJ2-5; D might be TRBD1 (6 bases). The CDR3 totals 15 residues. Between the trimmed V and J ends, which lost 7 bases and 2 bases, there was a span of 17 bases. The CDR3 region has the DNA TGTGCCAGCAACTTCAAGGCAAGGGGGCAAGAGACCCAGTACTTC. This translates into CASNFKARGQETQYF.

The CDR3 nucleotides read TGCAGTGCCGGGCTCGGGGGGGTGAGCTCCTACGAGCAGTACTTC. Its translation is CSAGLGGVSSYEQYF. The genes are TRBV20-1 and TRBJ2-7; 8 nucleotides match TRBD2. Germline V gene sequence: CDR1 DFQATT, CDR2 SNEGSKA (reference sequence). The CDR3 consists of 15 residues. Trimming removed 6 bases from V and 0 bases from J; junction bases left unmatched: 10.

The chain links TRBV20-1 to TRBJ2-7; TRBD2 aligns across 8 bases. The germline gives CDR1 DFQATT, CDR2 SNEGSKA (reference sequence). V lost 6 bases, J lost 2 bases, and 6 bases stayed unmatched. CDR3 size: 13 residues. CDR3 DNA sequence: TGCAGTGCGCCGAAGGGACTAGCCTACGAGCAGTACTTC. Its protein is CSAPKGLAYEQYF.

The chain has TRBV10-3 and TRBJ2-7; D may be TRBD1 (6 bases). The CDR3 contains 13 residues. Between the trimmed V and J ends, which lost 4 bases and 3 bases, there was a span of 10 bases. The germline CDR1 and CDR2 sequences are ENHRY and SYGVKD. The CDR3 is CAISGIQGYEQYF. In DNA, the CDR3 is TGTGCCATCAGTGGGATACAGGGCTACGAGCAGTACTTC.

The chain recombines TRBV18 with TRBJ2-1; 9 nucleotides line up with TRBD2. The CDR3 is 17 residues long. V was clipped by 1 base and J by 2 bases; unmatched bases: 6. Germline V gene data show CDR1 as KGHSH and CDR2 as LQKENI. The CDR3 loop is CASSPRISGGTYNEQFF. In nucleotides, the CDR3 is TGTGCCAGCTCACCACGGATTAGCGGGGGTACCTACAATGAGCAGTTCTTC.

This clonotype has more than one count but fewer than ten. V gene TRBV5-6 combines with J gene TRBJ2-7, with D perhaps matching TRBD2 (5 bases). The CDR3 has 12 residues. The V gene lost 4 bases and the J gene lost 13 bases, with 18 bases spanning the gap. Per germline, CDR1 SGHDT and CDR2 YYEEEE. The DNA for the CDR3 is TGTGCCAGCAGCACGACTAAGGGCGCGTTCTACTTC. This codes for CASSTTKGAFYF.